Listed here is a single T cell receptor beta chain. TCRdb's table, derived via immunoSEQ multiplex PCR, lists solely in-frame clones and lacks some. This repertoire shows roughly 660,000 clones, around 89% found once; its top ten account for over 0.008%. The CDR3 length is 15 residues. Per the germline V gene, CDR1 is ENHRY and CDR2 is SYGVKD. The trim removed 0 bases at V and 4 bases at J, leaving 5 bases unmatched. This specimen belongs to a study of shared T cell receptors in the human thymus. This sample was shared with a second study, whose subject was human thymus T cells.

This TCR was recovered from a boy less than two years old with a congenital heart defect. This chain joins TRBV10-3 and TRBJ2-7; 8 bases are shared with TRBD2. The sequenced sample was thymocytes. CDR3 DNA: TGTGCCATCAGTGAGTCAGAGGGCGGGAGGTACGAGCAGTACTTC. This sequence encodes CAISESEGGRYEQYF.